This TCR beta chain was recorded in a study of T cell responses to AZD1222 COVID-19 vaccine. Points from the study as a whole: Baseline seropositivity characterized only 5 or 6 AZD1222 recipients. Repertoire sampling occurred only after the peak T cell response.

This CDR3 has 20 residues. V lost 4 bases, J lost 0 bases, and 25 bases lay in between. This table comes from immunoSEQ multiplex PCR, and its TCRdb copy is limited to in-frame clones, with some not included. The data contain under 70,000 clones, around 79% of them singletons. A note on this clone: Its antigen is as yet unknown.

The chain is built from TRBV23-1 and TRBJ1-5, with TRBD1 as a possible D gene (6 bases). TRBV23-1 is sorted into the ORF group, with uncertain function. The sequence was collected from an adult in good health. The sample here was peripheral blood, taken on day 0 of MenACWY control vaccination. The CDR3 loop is CASSPFRQDSSGNSNQPQHF. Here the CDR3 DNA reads TGCGCCAGCAGTCCCTTTCGACAGGATTCATCTGGGAATAGCAATCAGCCCCAGCATTTT.